Each of the 5 T cell receptor beta chains below was sequenced from the same sample in a study of blood T cell repertoires in COVID-19. The repertoire was sequenced with immunoSEQ multiplex PCR; TCRdb's copy has only in-frame clones and lacks some. The table has 350,000 to 400,000 clones, around 90% seen once; the top ten hold around 1.2%. The sample consisted of PBMCs or T cells enriched from blood (not recorded which). Every receptor here comes from a woman aged 18 to 35 who had recovered from COVID-19.

This clone has a handful of counts. The chain carries TRBV24-1 and TRBJ1-4; D is undetermined. CDR3 length: 15 amino acids. Germline V gene data show CDR1 as KGHDR and CDR2 as SFDVKD. V dropped 4 bases and J dropped 5 bases, with 13 bases sitting between them. The DNA of the CDR3 is TGTGCCACCAGTGAGTTCAGAGCAGGAAATGAAAAACTGTTTTTT. As protein: CATSEFRAGNEKLFF.

V usage is TRBV7-9 and J usage is TRBJ1-5; weak D call: TRBD1 (6 bases). V lost 4 bases and J 4 bases, leaving 11 bases between the germline ends. CDR1 and CDR2 (germline): SEHNR, FQNEAQ (reference sequence). The CDR3 consists of 14 residues. CDR3 in amino acids: CASSSRTENQPQHF. CDR3 bases: TGTGCCAGCAGCTCCCGGACAGAGAATCAGCCCCAGCATTTT.

The chain has TRBV5-1 and TRBJ1-4, with D maybe TRBD1 (5 bases). Trimming took off 0 bases at V and 7 bases at J, with 13 bases between the two ends. The CDR3 has 15 residues. CDR1 SGHRS and CDR2 YFSETQ come from the germline V gene. CDR3 nucleotides: TGCGCCAGCAGCTTGGAGCCTCTCGGGGGTGAAAAACTGTTTTTT. Translated, it gives CASSLEPLGGEKLFF.

J is TRBJ1-6 and V is TRBV7-2, with a weak D call TRBD1 (5 bases). Looked up from germline, CDR1 is SGHTA and CDR2 is FQGNSA. This CDR3 comprises 16 residues. Trimming pared 5 bases from V and 7 bases from J, leaving 18 bases between. In DNA form, the CDR3 reads TGTGCCAGCAGCCCGGGTCCGGGGGTCAACAATTCACCCCTCCACTTT. Amino acids: CASSPGPGVNNSPLHF.

This chain joins TRBV7-2 and TRBJ1-2, with 9 bases matching TRBD1. V shed 5 bases and J 8 bases; nucleotides not matched to a gene: 12. Germline V gene data show CDR1 as SGHTA and CDR2 as FQGNSA. The CDR3 loop spans 15 amino acids. CDR3 sequence (DNA): TGTGCCAGCAGCCTCGCTCCGAGGACAGGGGCGGGCTACACCTTC. Its translation is CASSLAPRTGAGYTF.